One sample yielded the 25 T cell receptor beta chains listed below, sequenced in a study of cytomegalovirus exposure and HLA in healthy donors (dated by TCRdb to the late 2010s). Preparation of the library involved the immunoSEQ multiplex PCR assay. A mixture of 60 forward primers for TCR Vbeta segments and 13 reverse primers for TCR Jbeta segments was used in the multiplex PCR. TCRdb retrieved this table from immuneACCESS and kept in-frame rearrangements only. Not all clones are present; in checked studies, unresolved V genes account for under half, and no reason is known for the remainder. Within this sample are approximately 150,000 clones, with about 63% of them counted one time only. The ten largest clones capture about 3% of the sample. The sample taken for sequencing was PBMCs. Receptor source: a woman aged 40 to 55 in good health and CMV-seropositive.

This clone appeared once. J is TRBJ2-3 and V is TRBV7-2; a possible D gene is TRBD1 (7 bases). Trimming took off 1 base at V and 4 bases at J, with 15 bases between the two ends. The CDR3 covers 16 residues. Germline V gene data show CDR1 as SGHTA and CDR2 as FQGNSA. The CDR3 spells CASSLGMRDRADTQYF. CDR3 DNA: TGTGCCAGCAGCTTAGGTATGCGGGACAGAGCAGATACGCAGTATTTT.

The chain is built from TRBV6-5 and TRBJ2-3; 9 positions match TRBD1. The CDR3 covers 16 residues. V shed 4 bases and J 7 bases; nucleotides not matched to a gene: 12. CDR1 is MNHEY and CDR2 is SVGAGI in the germline V gene. CDR3 coding DNA: TGTGCCAGCAGTTCAACAGGGGGCCTACTTAAGTATACGCAGTATTTT. Translated, it gives CASSSTGGLLKYTQYF.

The chain is built from TRBV19 and TRBJ2-1, with 13 nucleotides matching TRBD2. The germline V gene has CDR1 LNHDA and CDR2 SQIVND (reference sequence). With 5 bases clipped from V and 15 bases from J, the junction kept 16 bases outside the gene matches. The CDR3 covers 16 residues. CDR3 nucleotides: TGTGCCAGTAGTCCACGAACTAGCGGGAGGGCCCCGGATCGGTTCTTC. This gives the protein CASSPRTSGRAPDRFF.

V gene TRBV2 combines with J gene TRBJ2-1, with 9 nucleotides matching TRBD2. CDR1 is SNHLY and CDR2 is FYNNEI in the germline V gene. V shed 4 bases and J 0 bases; nucleotides not matched to a gene: 4. The CDR3 runs 16 residues. The CDR3 here is CASSVMTSGSYNEQFF. In nucleotides, the CDR3 is TGTGCCAGCAGTGTCATGACTAGCGGCTCCTACAATGAGCAGTTCTTC.

This clone was counted a few times. The chain uses TRBV7-2 and TRBJ1-5, with D uncertain. The CDR3 is 15 amino acids. CDR1 is SGHTA and CDR2 is FQGNSA in the germline V gene. V gave up 0 bases and J gave up 4 bases, with 10 bases separating them. CDR3 DNA sequence: TGTGCCAGCAGCTTAGCCCTGAGGGAGAATCAGCCCCAGCATTTT. Amino acids: CASSLALRENQPQHF.

This clone was counted only a few times. The rearrangement joins TRBV4-3 to TRBJ2-1, with 9 nucleotides matching TRBD2. V gave up 3 bases and J gave up 4 bases; unmatched junction bases: 10. CDR1 is LGHNA, CDR2 YSLEER, per germline. This CDR3 is 17 amino acids long. CDR3 in DNA: TGCGCCAGCAGCCAGGATGCGGGAGGGGTGGGTTACAATGAGCAGTTCTTC. It is translated as CASSQDAGGVGYNEQFF.

As regards this clone: In the same sample, other DNA sequences code for this CDR3. The chain uses TRBV7-3 and TRBJ2-7; weak D call: TRBD1 (6 bases). Trimming removed 3 bases from V and 0 bases from J, with 6 bases in between. The CDR3 has 13 residues. The V gene's germline CDR1 is SGHTA and CDR2 FQGTGA. CDR3 protein: CASSLDSSYEQYF. As DNA, the CDR3 is TGTGCCAGCAGCTTGGACAGCTCCTACGAGCAGTACTTC.

The chain joins TRBV27 to TRBJ2-3; D call uncertain. Trimming stripped 7 bases from V and 2 bases from J, with 4 bases between. Germline V CDR1 and CDR2: MNHEY, SMNVEV (reference sequence). The CDR3 extends over 11 amino acids. For the CDR3, the DNA is TGTGCCAGCACTTACACAGATACGCAGTATTTT. Protein: CASTYTDTQYF.

The chain combines TRBV7-2 with TRBJ1-2; tentatively, D is TRBD1 (6 bases). With 1 base removed from V and 8 bases from J, the gap between germline ends came to 14 bases. This CDR3 has 14 residues. Germline V gives CDR1 SGHTA, CDR2 FQGNSA. CDR3 amino acids: CASSLDGQGPGYTF. For the CDR3, the DNA is TGTGCCAGCAGCTTAGATGGGCAGGGGCCGGGCTACACCTTC.

This clone was seen more than once but under ten times. J is TRBJ1-4 and V is TRBV21-1. TRBV21-1 is a known pseudogene. The CDR3 has 12 residues. DNA for the CDR3: TGTGCCACCAGTGTGGGGACTCGAAAACTGTTTTTT. Its protein product is CATSVGTRKLFF.

The genes are TRBV7-2 and TRBJ1-1, with D possibly TRBD1 on 5 matching bases. The CDR3 is 13 amino acids. Germline loops: CDR1 SGHTA, CDR2 FQGNSA. Trimming took 5 bases from V and 3 from J, leaving 10 bases between them. The DNA for the CDR3 is TGTGCCAGCAGCCGACAGCGAGACACTGAAGCTTTCTTT. Its protein product is CASSRQRDTEAFF.

This clone has just a few counts. The chain is built from TRBV6-4 and TRBJ1-2, with TRBD1 as a possible D gene (5 bases). The CDR3 runs 15 residues. Germline CDR1 MRHNA, CDR2 SNTAGT. The V gene lost 7 bases and the J gene lost 3 bases, with 18 bases spanning the gap. CDR3 DNA sequence: TGTGCCAGCACGCCGGGAGGGCGAGGGGACTATGGCTACACCTTC. It yields the protein CASTPGGRGDYGYTF.

In its sample, this clone was seen a few times. The chain recombines TRBV14 with TRBJ1-1; weak D call: TRBD1 (5 bases). The CDR3 consists of 11 residues. Germline V gene data show CDR1 as SGHDN and CDR2 as FVKESK. V lost 6 bases to trimming and J lost 7 bases, with 9 bases between them. This chain's CDR3 is CASSLGLEAFF. CDR3 nucleotide sequence: TGTGCCAGCAGTTTGGGGCTTGAAGCTTTCTTT.

This clone was counted once. The CDR3 reads CASGYLAGGPGETQYF. The DNA for the CDR3 is TGTGCCAGCGGCTATCTAGCGGGAGGGCCGGGGGAGACCCAGTACTTC. The chain carries TRBV9 and TRBJ2-5; 12 positions agree with TRBD2. The CDR3 sequence is 16 residues long. Germline CDR1 and CDR2: SGDLS and YYNGEE. With V trimmed by 7 bases and J by 5 bases, 12 bases remained unmatched.

This clone was seen just once. As DNA, the CDR3 is TGCGCCAGCAGTCCCGGGGGGGCCGAACATAGCTCCTACAATGAGCAGTTCTTC. Protein: CASSPGGAEHSSYNEQFF. V gene TRBV4-1 combines with J gene TRBJ2-1; TRBD2 matches at 8 bases. The V gene's germline CDR1 is MGHRA and CDR2 YSYEKL. The CDR3 sequence is 18 residues long. V dropped 6 bases and J dropped 0; count of bases not matched to a gene: 13.

The chain is built from TRBV2 and TRBJ2-5, with 8 bases fitting TRBD2. The CDR3 has 16 residues. Germline V gene lookup returns CDR1 SNHLY and CDR2 FYNNEI. Trimming removed 2 bases from V and 5 bases from J; junction bases left unmatched: 10. Here the CDR3 reads CASSERSGGLRETQYF. CDR3 sequence (DNA): TGTGCCAGCAGTGAAAGAAGCGGGGGCCTCCGGGAGACCCAGTACTTC.

The chain employs TRBV7-8 and TRBJ1-2; D remains unclear. The V end was cut by 3 bases, the J end by 6 bases, with 11 bases between. Germline V gene sequence: CDR1 SGHVS, CDR2 FQNEAQ. There are 13 residues in the CDR3. The CDR3 nucleotides read TGTGCCAGCAGCTTCCAGGAGGAGGATGGCTACACCTTC. Protein sequence: CASSFQEEDGYTF.

This sequence joins TRBV19 and TRBJ1-2; D call uncertain. Germline CDR1 reads LNHDA; CDR2 reads SQIVND (reference sequence). The CDR3 spans 14 residues. The V gene lost 0 bases and the J gene lost 4 bases, with 9 bases spanning the gap. As DNA, the CDR3 is TGTGCCAGTAGTATAGACGACACCATCTATGGCTACACCTTC. Its translation is CASSIDDTIYGYTF.

This clone came up once. The V call is TRBV29-1, the J call TRBJ2-3; TRBD2 matches at 10 bases. This CDR3 contains 14 residues. CDR1 SQVTM and CDR2 ANQGSEA come from the germline V gene. The V and J ends lost 6 bases and 0 bases, in that order; junction bases with no gene match: 3. Here the CDR3 DNA reads TGCAGCGTCGAACTAGCGGGGAGCACAGATACGCAGTATTTT. Amino acid sequence: CSVELAGSTDTQYF.

The chain is built from TRBV27 and TRBJ2-7; weak D call: TRBD1 (6 bases). Germline V gene lookup returns CDR1 MNHEY and CDR2 SMNVEV (reference sequence). V lost 5 bases and J lost 0, with 14 bases in between. The CDR3 extends over 15 amino acids. In nucleotides, the CDR3 is TGTGCCAGCAGTCTACAGGGTTCTAGCTCCTACGAGCAGTACTTC. It encodes CASSLQGSSSYEQYF.

This chain uses TRBV5-4 with TRBJ1-1, with D perhaps matching TRBD1 (5 bases). In germline, CDR1 is SGHNT, CDR2 YYREEE (reference sequence). The CDR3 extends over 13 amino acids. V lost 5 bases and J 3 bases, leaving 11 bases between the germline ends. CDR3 in DNA: TGTGCCAGCAGTGGGGCTTGGGACACTGAAGCTTTCTTT. Translating it yields CASSGAWDTEAFF.

The rearrangement joins TRBV6-1 to TRBJ1-4, with D possibly matching TRBD1 (5 bases). The CDR3 is 14 residues long. Trimming cost V 7 bases and J 8 bases, with 17 bases left between them. CDR1 MNHNS and CDR2 SASEGT come from the germline V gene. This CDR3 reads CASIPGGSLEKLFF. CDR3 bases: TGTGCCAGCATTCCGGGGGGTTCGTTAGAAAAACTGTTTTTT.

The chain employs TRBV27 and TRBJ1-4, with TRBD1 matching over 7 bases. This CDR3 contains 14 residues. Germline V gives CDR1 MNHEY, CDR2 SMNVEV (reference sequence). V gave up 6 bases and J gave up 7 bases; unmatched junction bases: 8. The DNA for the CDR3 is TGTGCCAGCAGCCGAGACAGGGTCGGTGAAAAACTGTTTTTT. Its protein is CASSRDRVGEKLFF. The full variable domain, completed using reference TRBV27 and TRBJ1-4, is EAQVTQNPRYLITVTGKKLTVTCSQNMNHEYMSWYRQDPGLGLRQIYYSMNVEVTDKGDVPEGYKVSRKEKRNFPLILESPSPNQTSLYFCASSRDRVGEKLFFGSGTQLSVL.

This clone is medium-sized by share. V gene TRBV5-1 combines with J gene TRBJ2-5; the D gene is possibly TRBD1 (6 bases). The V gene lost 4 bases and the J gene lost 2 bases, with 15 bases spanning the gap. The germline gives CDR1 SGHRS, CDR2 YFSETQ. The length of the CDR3 is 15 residues. CDR3 protein: CASSPGAGVQETQYF. The CDR3 coding sequence is TGCGCCAGCAGCCCAGGGGCAGGGGTTCAAGAGACCCAGTACTTC.

The sample holds a few counts of this clone. The chain employs TRBV6-6 and TRBJ2-3; 10 bases match TRBD2. The J segment lost 5 bases and the V segment lost 6 bases, leaving 5 bases of the junction unmatched. Germline CDR1 reads MNHNY; CDR2 reads SVGAGI (reference sequence). This CDR3 has 14 residues. Here the CDR3 reads CASRTSGLGDTQYF. The CDR3 DNA is TGTGCCAGCAGGACTAGCGGGTTAGGAGATACGCAGTATTTT.